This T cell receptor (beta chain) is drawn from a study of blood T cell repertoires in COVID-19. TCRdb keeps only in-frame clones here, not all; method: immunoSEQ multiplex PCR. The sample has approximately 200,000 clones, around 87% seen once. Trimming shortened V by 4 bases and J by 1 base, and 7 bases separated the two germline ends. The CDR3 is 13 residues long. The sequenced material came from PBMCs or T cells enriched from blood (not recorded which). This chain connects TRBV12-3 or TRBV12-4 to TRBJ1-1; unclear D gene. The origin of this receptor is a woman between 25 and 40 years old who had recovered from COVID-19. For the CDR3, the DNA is TGTGCCAGCAGTTACGGGAGGAACACTGAAGCTTTCTTT. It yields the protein CASSYGRNTEAFF.